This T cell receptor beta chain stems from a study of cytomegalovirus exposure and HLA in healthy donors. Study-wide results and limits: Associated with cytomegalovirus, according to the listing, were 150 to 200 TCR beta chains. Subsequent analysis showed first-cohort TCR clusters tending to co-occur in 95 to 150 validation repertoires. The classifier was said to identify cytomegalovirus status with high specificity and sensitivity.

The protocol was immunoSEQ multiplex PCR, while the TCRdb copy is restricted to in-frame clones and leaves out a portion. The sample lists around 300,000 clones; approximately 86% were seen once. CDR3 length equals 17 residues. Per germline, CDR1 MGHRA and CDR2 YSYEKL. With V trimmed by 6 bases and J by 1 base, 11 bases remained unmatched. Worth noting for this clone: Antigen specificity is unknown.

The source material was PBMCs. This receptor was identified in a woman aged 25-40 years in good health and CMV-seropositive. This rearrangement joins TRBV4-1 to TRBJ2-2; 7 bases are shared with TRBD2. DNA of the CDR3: TGCGCCAGCAGTCAACGGGGAGGGCTGGGGAACACCGGGGAGCTGTTTTTT. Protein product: CASSQRGGLGNTGELFF.